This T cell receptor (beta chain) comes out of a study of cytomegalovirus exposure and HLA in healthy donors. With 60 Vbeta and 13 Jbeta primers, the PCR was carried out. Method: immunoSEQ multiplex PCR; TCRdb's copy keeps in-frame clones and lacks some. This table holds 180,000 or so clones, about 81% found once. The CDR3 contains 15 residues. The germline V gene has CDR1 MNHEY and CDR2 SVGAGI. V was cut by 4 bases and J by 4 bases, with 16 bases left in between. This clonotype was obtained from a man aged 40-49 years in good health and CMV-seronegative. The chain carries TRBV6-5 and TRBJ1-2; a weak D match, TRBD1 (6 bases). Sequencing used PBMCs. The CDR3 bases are TGTGCCAGCAGTTTCGACCCAACAGGGATCTATGGCTACACCTTC. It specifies CASSFDPTGIYGYTF.